This passage covers 17 T cell receptor beta chains from one sample sequenced in a study of control samples from healthy donors and cancer patients. This table comes from immunoSEQ multiplex PCR, and its TCRdb copy is limited to in-frame clones, with some not included. The table lists around 250,000 clones, over 75% of them singletons. The sequencing input was PBMCs. The source is a woman aged 60 to 75 with lung cancer.

The chain is built from TRBV7-3 and TRBJ2-7; no reliable D call. CDR3 length equals 17 residues. CDR1 is SGHTA and CDR2 is FQGTGA in the germline V gene. The V end lost 0 bases, the J end lost 2 bases, and 17 bases lay between the germline ends. The CDR3 sequence: CASSLTGGWNRAYEQYF. The CDR3, as DNA: TGTGCCAGCAGCTTAACGGGCGGCTGGAACAGAGCCTACGAGCAGTACTTC.

The chain employs TRBV5-6 and TRBJ2-6, with 8 bases matching TRBD1. With 0 bases clipped from V and 0 bases from J, the junction kept 8 bases outside the gene matches. In germline, CDR1 is SGHDT, CDR2 YYEEEE. The CDR3 totals 19 residues. CDR3 sequence reads: CASSLAGGQGSSGANVLTF. The DNA of the CDR3 is TGTGCCAGCAGCTTGGCCGGCGGACAGGGTTCCTCTGGGGCCAACGTCCTGACTTTC.

The rearrangement uses TRBV27 and TRBJ1-4; D gene uncertain. The CDR3 is 14 residues long. Germline values: CDR1 MNHEY, CDR2 SMNVEV (reference sequence). V was trimmed by 3 bases and J by 0 bases, leaving 5 bases between them. CDR3 protein: CASSFLATNEKLFF. CDR3 DNA sequence: TGTGCCAGCAGTTTCCTTGCAACTAATGAAAAACTGTTTTTT.

The chain uses TRBV3-1 (or the pseudogene TRBV3-2) and TRBJ1-2, with 7 bases that match TRBD1. J lost 4 bases, V lost 4 bases, and 18 bases had no gene match. Germline CDR1 reads LGHDT; CDR2 reads YNNKEL (reference sequence). The CDR3 covers 18 residues. CDR3 coding DNA: TGTGCCAGCAGCCCATCCTCTCCCGGGACAGTGGGGGGCTATGGCTACACCTTC. The encoded protein is CASSPSSPGTVGGYGYTF.

The chain recombines TRBV3-1 (or the pseudogene TRBV3-2) with TRBJ1-6, with D possibly being TRBD1 (5 bases). CDR1 LGHDT and CDR2 YNNKEL come from the germline V gene (reference sequence). The germline V and J ends were trimmed by 4 bases and 5 bases, with 15 bases remaining between them. CDR3 size: 16 residues. The CDR3 protein is CASSRGGTRDNSPLHF. The DNA of the CDR3 is TGTGCCAGCAGCCGGGGGGGGACCCGGGATAATTCACCCCTCCACTTT.

The V gene is TRBV5-1, the J gene TRBJ1-6; D is possibly TRBD1 (5 bases). This CDR3 has 15 amino acids. Trimming cost V 3 bases and J 10 bases, with 17 bases left between them. CDR1 is SGHRS, CDR2 YFSETQ, per germline. The CDR3 DNA follows: TGCGCCAGCAGCTGGGGACTGGCGTCCGGATCACCCCTCCACTTT. Translated, it gives CASSWGLASGSPLHF.

The chain couples TRBV11-3 to TRBJ2-2; a possible D gene is TRBD2 (7 bases). The germline gives CDR1 SGHNT, CDR2 YENEEA. V was trimmed by 4 bases and J by 3 bases, leaving 15 bases between them. The CDR3 runs 16 residues. CDR3 in DNA: TGTGCCAGCAGCTGGGACCGGGGGGCGGACACCGGGGAGCTGTTTTTT. Its translation is CASSWDRGADTGELFF.

This clone came up a few times. This chain connects TRBV9 to TRBJ2-2; possibly TRBD2 for D (6 bases). Germline V lookup: CDR1 SGDLS, CDR2 YYNGEE. V was trimmed by 0 bases and J by 5 bases, leaving 11 bases between them. The CDR3 extends over 15 amino acids. CDR3 sequence: CASSVDLGTTGELFF. The CDR3 nucleotides are TGTGCCAGCAGCGTAGATTTGGGGACTACCGGGGAGCTGTTTTTT.

J is TRBJ2-5 and V is TRBV7-9, with TRBD1 matching 10 bases. CDR3 size: 17 residues. Looked up from germline, CDR1 is SEHNR and CDR2 is FQNEAQ (reference sequence). The V and J ends lost 1 base and 5 bases, in that order; junction bases with no gene match: 10. The CDR3 sequence is CASSLGGQGPIWETQYF. The CDR3 nucleotides are TGTGCCAGCAGCTTAGGGGGACAGGGGCCCATTTGGGAGACCCAGTACTTC. The variable domain in full, completed from reference TRBV7-9 and TRBJ2-5, reads DTGVSQNPRHKITKRGQNVTFRCDPISEHNRLYWYRQTLGQGPEFLTYFQNEAQLEKSRLLSDRFSAERPKGSFSTLEIQRTEQGDSAMYLCASSLGGQGPIWETQYFGPGTRLLVL.

The chain joins TRBV11-2 to TRBJ2-1; D perhaps matches TRBD2 (5 bases). This CDR3 has 14 amino acids. Between the trimmed V and J ends, which lost 3 bases and 7 bases, there was a span of 13 bases. Germline V gives CDR1 SGHAT, CDR2 FQNNGV. CDR3 in amino acids: CASSLQRTGNEQFF. The CDR3 coding sequence is TGTGCCAGCAGCTTGCAGCGGACTGGGAATGAGCAGTTCTTC.

The genes are TRBV6-4 and TRBJ2-5; D unresolved. CDR3 length: 12 residues. The V gene's germline CDR1 is MRHNA and CDR2 SNTAGT. V lost 7 bases, J lost 0 bases, and 6 bases lay in between. CDR3 sequence: CASMVYQETQYF. As DNA, the CDR3 is TGTGCCAGCATGGTCTACCAAGAGACCCAGTACTTC.

Here the CDR3 reads CAWSGSGRATQYF. CDR3 nucleotide sequence: TGTGCCTGGAGTGGTAGCGGGAGGGCGACCCAGTACTTC. The rearrangement uses TRBV30 and TRBJ2-5; 11 bases map to TRBD2. This CDR3 is 13 amino acids long. Per germline, CDR1 GTSNPN and CDR2 SVGIG (reference sequence). The junction had 2 bases not matched to a gene; V was cut back by 1 base and J by 7 bases.

In its sample, this clone was seen a few times. The genes are TRBV10-3 and TRBJ2-5, with 12 bases aligning to TRBD2. The germline V gene encodes CDR1 ENHRY and CDR2 SYGVKD. The CDR3 is made up of 18 amino acids. With 5 bases clipped from V and 0 bases from J, the junction kept 10 bases outside the gene matches. The chain's CDR3 is CAISMGTSGGRYQETQYF. DNA for the CDR3: TGTGCCATCAGTATGGGAACTAGCGGGGGGAGGTACCAAGAGACCCAGTACTTC.

In regard to this clone: The junction departs from the called germline gene at one end, perhaps through a read error. Other DNA sequences within the sample encode an identical CDR3. This rearrangement joins TRBV5-1 to TRBJ2-2; 9 bases are a match to TRBD1. CDR1 and CDR2 from the germline V gene are SGHRS and YFSETQ. The CDR3 totals 14 residues. CDR3 sequence (DNA): TGCGCCAGCAGTTTGGGACAGGGAACCGGGGAGCTGTTTTTT. This encodes CASSLGQGTGELFF.

The sample holds one count of this clone. The V gene is TRBV15, the J gene TRBJ2-1; perhaps TRBD2 as D (6 bases). Trimming left V 2 bases short and J 5 bases short, with 10 bases between. CDR3 length: 14 amino acids. CDR1 LNHNV and CDR2 YYDKDF come from the germline V gene (reference sequence). CDR3 nucleotides: TGTGCCACCAGCAGATCGGGACTCCACAATGAGCAGTTCTTC. Encoded protein: CATSRSGLHNEQFF.

The chain combines TRBV25-1 with TRBJ1-1; unclear D gene. Trimming stripped 1 base from V and 3 bases from J, with 12 bases between. This CDR3 is built from 15 residues. Germline V lookup: CDR1 MGHDK, CDR2 SYGVNS. CDR3 sequence reads: CASSESVGRYTEAFF. The CDR3 coding sequence is TGTGCCAGCAGTGAATCCGTCGGGAGGTACACTGAAGCTTTCTTT.

The V and J genes are TRBV5-6 and TRBJ2-2; TRBD2 matches 7 bases. Germline V gene data show CDR1 as SGHDT and CDR2 as YYEEEE. V dropped 4 bases and J dropped 5; count of bases not matched to a gene: 8. This CDR3 region has 15 residues. CDR3 in DNA: TGTGCCAGCAGCACCACTAGGGAGGGGACCGGGGAGCTGTTTTTT. Translated, it gives CASSTTREGTGELFF.